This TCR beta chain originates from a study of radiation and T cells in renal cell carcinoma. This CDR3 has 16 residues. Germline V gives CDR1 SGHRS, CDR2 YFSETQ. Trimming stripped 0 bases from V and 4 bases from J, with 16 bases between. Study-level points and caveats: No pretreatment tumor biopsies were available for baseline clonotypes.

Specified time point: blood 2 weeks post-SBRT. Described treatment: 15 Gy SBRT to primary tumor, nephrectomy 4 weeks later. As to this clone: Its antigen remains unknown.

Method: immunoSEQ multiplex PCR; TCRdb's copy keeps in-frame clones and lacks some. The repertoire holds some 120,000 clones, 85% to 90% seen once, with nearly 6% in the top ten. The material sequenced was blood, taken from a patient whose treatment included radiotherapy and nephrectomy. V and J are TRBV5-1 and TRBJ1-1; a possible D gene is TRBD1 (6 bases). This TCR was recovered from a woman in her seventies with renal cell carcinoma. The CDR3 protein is CASSLVGGRGSTEAFF. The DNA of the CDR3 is TGCGCCAGCAGCTTGGTTGGTGGCAGGGGTAGCACTGAAGCTTTCTTT.